The clone carrying this T cell receptor (beta chain) was counted between two and nine times. The data were taken from a study of blood T cells in healthy people across ages. Across the study: About one barcoded beta molecule per two T cells was captured by template switching.

Germline V CDR1 and CDR2: ENHRY, SYGVKD. The CDR3 covers 15 residues. J was trimmed by 2 bases and V by 3 bases; bases with no gene match: 5. With a J-beta primer mix and a sample-barcoded 5' primer, a second PCR ran about 7 to 12 cycles. Samples each returned at least 2.5 million CDR3-containing paired-end reads. TCRdb reprocessed the 5' RACE reads via MiXCR and lists one record per CDR3 protein. This sample has about a million distinct CDR3 sequences, with under 50% found just once. The rearrangement uses TRBV10-3 and TRBJ2-5; 8 bases agree with TRBD1. Sequenced sample: blood. The TCR originated in a man aged 25-40 years in good health. The CDR3 loop is CAISDQDRAQETQYF. In DNA, the CDR3 is TGTGCCATCAGTGACCAGGACAGGGCGCAAGAGACCCAGTACTTC.